This entry describes one T cell receptor beta chain. The antigen this receptor binds is unknown. No base-level quality is on record; no much larger clone is a single base apart. These data originate in a study of blood T cell repertoires in COVID-19 (TCRdb year 2020). Regarding the research as a whole: The collaborator samples originated in the United States, Italy and Spain and spanned the acute and convalescent phases of COVID-19. The prospective study material was composed of cDNA or gDNA derived from T cells, B-cell-depleted T cells, or PBMCs. Where available, HLA class I and class II types were obtained from metadata supplied by the sample provider rather than from assay-based typing. The dataset comprised deeply sampled blood TCRbeta repertoires from subjects exposed to, actively infected with, or recovered from COVID-19. A de-identified subject ID, COVID-19 status, age in years and sex were almost always included in the sample metadata. Samples came from the ongoing ImmuneRACE study (first 160 participants) plus 1,254 subjects from 6 global collaborators. The repertoires were released in a freely available public database meant as a resource for research on the immune response to SARS-CoV-2. Study-wide conclusions, independent of this receptor: The quantity of clinical and demographic metadata differed by source and by participant and was supplied without curation.

Collaborating institutions collected whole blood in K2EDTA tubes following their own protocols. For TCRbeta analysis, collaborators shipped samples as frozen whole blood, isolated PBMCs, or DNA extracted from either of those sample types. TCRbeta CDR3 regions were amplified from genomic DNA using the immunoSEQ Assay, a bias-controlled multiplex PCR. Per the original workflow: Within the assay, amplification of reference gene primers was used to estimate how many nucleated cells each sample contained. Sequence reads were collapsed and filtered to measure the absolute abundance of every unique TCRbeta CDR3 rearrangement. For each sample, productive Simpson clonality was calculated by taking the square root of Simpson's diversity index across productive rearrangements. TCRdb obtained this table from immuneACCESS and retained in-frame rearrangements with V and J assigned. These tables miss some clones; where compared with another copy, unresolved V genes account for less than half of the shortfall, and the remainder is unexplained. V and J calls plus clone size are reproduced from that table; the DNA served to infer D and trimming. This sample lists 140,000 to 150,000 clones; 88% were detected once. The leading ten clones occupy about 2.1% of the sample.

The V end gives up 1 base and the J end 4 bases, leaving 5 bases in the junction not matched to a gene. The CDR1 and CDR2 encoded by the germline V gene are SGHRS and YFSETQ. There are 15 amino acids in the CDR3, from cysteine to phenylalanine inclusive. Left in the record is the CDR3 DNA by itself, 45 bases read in frame from the first base. The source material was peripheral blood. The V and J genes are TRBV5-1 and TRBJ2-1; 7 middle bases align to TRBD1. The sequence was obtained from a human donor in a cohort sampled during active COVID-19. This receptor has the CDR3 CASSLSGQTYNEQFF. The bases are TGCGCCAGCAGCTTGTCGGGACAGACATACAATGAGCAGTTCTTC.